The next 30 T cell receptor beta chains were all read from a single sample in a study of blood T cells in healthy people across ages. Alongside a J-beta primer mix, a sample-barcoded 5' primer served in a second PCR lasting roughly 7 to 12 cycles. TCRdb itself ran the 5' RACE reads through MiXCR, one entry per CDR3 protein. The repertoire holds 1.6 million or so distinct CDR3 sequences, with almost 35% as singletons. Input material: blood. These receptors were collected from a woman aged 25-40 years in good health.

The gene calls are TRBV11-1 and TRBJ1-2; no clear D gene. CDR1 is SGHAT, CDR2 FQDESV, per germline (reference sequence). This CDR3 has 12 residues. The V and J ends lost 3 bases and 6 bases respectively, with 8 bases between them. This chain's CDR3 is CASSFSNDGYTF. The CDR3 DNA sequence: TGTGCCAGCAGCTTCTCCAACGATGGCTACACCTTC.

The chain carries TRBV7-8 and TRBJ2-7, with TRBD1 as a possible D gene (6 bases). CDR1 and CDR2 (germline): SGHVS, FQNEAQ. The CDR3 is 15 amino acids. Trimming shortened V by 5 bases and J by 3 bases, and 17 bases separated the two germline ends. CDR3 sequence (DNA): TGTGCCAGCAGCCCGAGCCGGGACAACCACTACGAGCAGTACTTC. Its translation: CASSPSRDNHYEQYF.

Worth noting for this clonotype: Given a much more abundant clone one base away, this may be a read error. CDR3 coding DNA: TGTGCCAGCAGTTTATCGAGGACAGGGACGAATAAGCAGTTCTTC. It translates to CASSLSRTGTNKQFF. The chain joins TRBV27 to TRBJ2-1; 8 positions match TRBD1. J gave up 11 bases and V 0 bases, and 9 bases lay outside the gene matches. This CDR3 contains 15 residues. Per germline, CDR1 MNHEY and CDR2 SMNVEV (reference sequence).

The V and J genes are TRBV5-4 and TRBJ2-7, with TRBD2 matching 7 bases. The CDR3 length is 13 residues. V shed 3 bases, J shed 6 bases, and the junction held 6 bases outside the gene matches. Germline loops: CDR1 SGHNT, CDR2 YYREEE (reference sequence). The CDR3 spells CASSSDPGGEQYF. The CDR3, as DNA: TGTGCCAGCAGCTCGGACCCGGGGGGCGAGCAGTACTTC.

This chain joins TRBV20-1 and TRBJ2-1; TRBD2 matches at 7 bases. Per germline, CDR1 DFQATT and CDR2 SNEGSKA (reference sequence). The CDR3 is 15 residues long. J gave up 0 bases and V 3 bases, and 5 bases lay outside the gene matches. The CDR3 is CSASELASSYNEQFF. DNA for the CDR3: TGCAGTGCTAGTGAACTAGCGAGCTCCTACAATGAGCAGTTCTTC.

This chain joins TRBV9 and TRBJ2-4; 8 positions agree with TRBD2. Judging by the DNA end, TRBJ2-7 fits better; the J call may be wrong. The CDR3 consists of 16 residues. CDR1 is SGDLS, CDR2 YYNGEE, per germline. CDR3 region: CASSVGPAGAVYEQYF. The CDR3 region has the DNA TGTGCCAGCAGCGTCGGGCCAGCGGGAGCAGTCTACGAGCAGTACTTC.

The CDR3 nucleotides read TGCAGCGTTAGTCGGCAGATGAACACTGAAGCTTTCTTT. Its translation: CSVSRQMNTEAFF. The rearrangement uses TRBV29-1 and TRBJ1-1; D gene uncertain. V was shortened by 5 bases and J by 0 bases, with 10 bases between the two germline ends. The CDR3 consists of 13 residues. Germline V lookup: CDR1 SQVTM, CDR2 ANQGSEA.

The CDR3 sequence is CSAVGSGTVKLYRPNEQFF. Written as DNA, the CDR3 is TGCAGTGCTGTGGGCTCCGGGACAGTAAAACTATATCGCCCCAACGAGCAGTTCTTC. The chain has TRBV20-1 and TRBJ2-1, with 7 bases fitting TRBD1. The germline V gene encodes CDR1 DFQATT and CDR2 SNEGSKA (reference sequence). This CDR3 has 19 amino acids. V was clipped by 5 bases and J by 10 bases; unmatched bases: 29.

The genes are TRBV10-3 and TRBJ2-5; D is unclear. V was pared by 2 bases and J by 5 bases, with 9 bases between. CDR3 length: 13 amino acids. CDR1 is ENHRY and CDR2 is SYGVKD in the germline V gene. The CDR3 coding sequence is TGTGCCATCAGTGAGCCCGGAAGGGAGACCCAGTACTTC. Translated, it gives CAISEPGRETQYF.

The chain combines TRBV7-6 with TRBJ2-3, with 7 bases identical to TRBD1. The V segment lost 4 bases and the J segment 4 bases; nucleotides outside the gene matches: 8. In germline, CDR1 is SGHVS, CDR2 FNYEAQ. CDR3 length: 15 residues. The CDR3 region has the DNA TGTGCCAGCAGCTCCGAGGGGGCTCGCGCAGATACGCAGTATTTT. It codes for CASSSEGARADTQYF.

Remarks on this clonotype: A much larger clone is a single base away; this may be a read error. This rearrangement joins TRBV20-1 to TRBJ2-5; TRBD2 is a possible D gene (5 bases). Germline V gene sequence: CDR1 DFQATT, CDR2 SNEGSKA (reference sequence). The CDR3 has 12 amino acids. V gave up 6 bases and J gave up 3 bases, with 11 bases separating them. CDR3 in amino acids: CSARPGKETQYF. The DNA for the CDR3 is TGCAGTGCCAGACCGGGGAAAGAGACCCAGTACTTC.

CDR3 sequence (DNA): TGCAGTGCCCCGGGACAGGGGATCTCGGGCTACACCTTC. Translation: CSAPGQGISGYTF. The chain recombines TRBV20-1 with TRBJ1-2, with TRBD1 identical over 10 bases. The CDR3 contains 13 residues. Germline V CDR1 and CDR2: DFQATT, SNEGSKA (reference sequence). The trim removed 6 bases at V and 8 bases at J, leaving 9 bases unmatched.

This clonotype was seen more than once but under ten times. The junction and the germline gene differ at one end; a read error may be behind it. In DNA, the CDR3 is TGTGCCAGCAGCCCACAGGGGGCAAGGGATGGCTGCACCTTC. This encodes CASSPQGARDGCTF. V gene TRBV4-2 combines with J gene TRBJ1-2; TRBD1 aligns across 9 bases. This CDR3 region has 14 residues. The V gene's germline CDR1 is LGHNA and CDR2 YNFKEQ.

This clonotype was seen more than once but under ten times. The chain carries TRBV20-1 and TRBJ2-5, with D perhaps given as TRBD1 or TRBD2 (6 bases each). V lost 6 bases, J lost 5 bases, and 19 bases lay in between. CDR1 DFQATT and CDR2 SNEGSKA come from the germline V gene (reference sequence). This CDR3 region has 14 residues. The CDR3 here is CSATPGGASETQYF. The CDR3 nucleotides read TGCAGTGCCACTCCCGGGGGCGCTTCGGAGACCCAGTACTTC.

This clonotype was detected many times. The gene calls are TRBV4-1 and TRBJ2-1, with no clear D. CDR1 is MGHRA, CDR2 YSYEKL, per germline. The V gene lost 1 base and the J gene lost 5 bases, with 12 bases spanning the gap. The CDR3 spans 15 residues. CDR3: CASSQGVWGHNEQFF. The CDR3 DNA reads TGCGCCAGCAGCCAAGGTGTTTGGGGTCACAATGAGCAGTTCTTC.

CDR3 amino acids: CASRASPGFAETQYF. CDR3 DNA sequence: TGTGCCAGCAGGGCAAGCCCAGGGTTTGCGGAGACCCAGTACTTC. V is TRBV2 and J is TRBJ2-5; TRBD1 is a possible D gene (5 bases). V lost 6 bases and J 5 bases, leaving 19 bases between the germline ends. The CDR3 consists of 15 residues. Germline V gene data show CDR1 as SNHLY and CDR2 as FYNNEI.

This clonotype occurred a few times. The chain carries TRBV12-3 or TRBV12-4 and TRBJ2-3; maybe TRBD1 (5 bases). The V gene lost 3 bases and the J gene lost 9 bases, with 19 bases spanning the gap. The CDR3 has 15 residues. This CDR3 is CASSLDPQAPGTQYF. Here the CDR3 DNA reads TGTGCCAGCAGTTTGGACCCCCAGGCCCCAGGGACGCAGTATTTT.

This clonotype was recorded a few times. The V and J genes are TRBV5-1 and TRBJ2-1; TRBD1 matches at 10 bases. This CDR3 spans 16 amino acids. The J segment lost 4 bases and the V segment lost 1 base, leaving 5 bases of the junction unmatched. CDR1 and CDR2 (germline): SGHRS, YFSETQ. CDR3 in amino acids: CASSLRTGGVYNEQFF. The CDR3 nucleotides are TGCGCCAGCAGCTTGCGGACAGGGGGAGTATACAATGAGCAGTTCTTC.

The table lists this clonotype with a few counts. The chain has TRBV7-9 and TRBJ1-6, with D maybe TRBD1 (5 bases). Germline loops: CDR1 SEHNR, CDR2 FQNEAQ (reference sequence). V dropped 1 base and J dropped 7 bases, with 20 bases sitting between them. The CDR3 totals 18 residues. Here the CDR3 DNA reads TGTGCCAGCAGCTTAGGGTCGGGACCCTACAGCGTGAATTCACCCCTCCACTTT. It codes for CASSLGSGPYSVNSPLHF.

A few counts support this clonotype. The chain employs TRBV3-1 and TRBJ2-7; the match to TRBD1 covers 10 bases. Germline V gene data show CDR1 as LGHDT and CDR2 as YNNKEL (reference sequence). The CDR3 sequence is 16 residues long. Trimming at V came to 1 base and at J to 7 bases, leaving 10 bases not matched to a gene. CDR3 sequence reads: CASSQGPGQGLKEQYF. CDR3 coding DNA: TGTGCCAGCAGCCAAGGGCCGGGACAGGGGTTGAAGGAGCAGTACTTC.

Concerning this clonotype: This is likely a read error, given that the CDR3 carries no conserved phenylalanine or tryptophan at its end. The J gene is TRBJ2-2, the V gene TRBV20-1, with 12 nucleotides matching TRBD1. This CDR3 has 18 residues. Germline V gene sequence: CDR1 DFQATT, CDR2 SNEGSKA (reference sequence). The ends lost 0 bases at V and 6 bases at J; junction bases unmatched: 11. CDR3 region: CSARDAGTGGALSGELFL. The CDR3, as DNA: TGCAGTGCTAGAGATGCCGGGACAGGGGGCGCGCTCTCCGGGGAGCTGTTTCTT.

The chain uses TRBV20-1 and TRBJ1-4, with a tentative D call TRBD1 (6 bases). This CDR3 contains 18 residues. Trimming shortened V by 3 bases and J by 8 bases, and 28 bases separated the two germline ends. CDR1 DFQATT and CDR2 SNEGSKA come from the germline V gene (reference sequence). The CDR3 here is CSARALDGGRGLGEKLFF. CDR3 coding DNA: TGCAGTGCTAGGGCCCTGGACGGGGGGCGCGGGTTAGGGGAAAAACTGTTTTTT.

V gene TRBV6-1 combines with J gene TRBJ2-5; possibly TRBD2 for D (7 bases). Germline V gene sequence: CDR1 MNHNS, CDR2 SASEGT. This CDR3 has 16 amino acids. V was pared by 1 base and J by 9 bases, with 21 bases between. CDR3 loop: CASSEVGGGAPLAQYF. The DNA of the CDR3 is TGTGCCAGCAGTGAAGTAGGGGGGGGGGCCCCTTTGGCCCAGTACTTC.

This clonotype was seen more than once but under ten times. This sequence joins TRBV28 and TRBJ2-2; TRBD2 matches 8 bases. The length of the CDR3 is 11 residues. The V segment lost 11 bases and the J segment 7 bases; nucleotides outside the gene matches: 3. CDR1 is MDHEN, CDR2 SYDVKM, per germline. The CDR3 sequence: CAPGGVGELFF. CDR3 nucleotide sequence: TGTGCCCCCGGGGGGGTCGGGGAGCTGTTTTTT.

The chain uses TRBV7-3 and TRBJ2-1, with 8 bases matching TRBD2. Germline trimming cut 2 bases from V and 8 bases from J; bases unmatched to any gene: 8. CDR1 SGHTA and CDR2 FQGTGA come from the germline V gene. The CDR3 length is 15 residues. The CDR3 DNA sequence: TGTGCCAGCAGCTTAGCGGGGGGCGCCGCGGATGAGCAGTTCTTC. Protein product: CASSLAGGAADEQFF.

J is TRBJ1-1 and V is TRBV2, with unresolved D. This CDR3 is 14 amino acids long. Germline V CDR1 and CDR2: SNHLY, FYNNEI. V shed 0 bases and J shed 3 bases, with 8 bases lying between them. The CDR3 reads CASSEALMDTEAFF. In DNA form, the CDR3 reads TGTGCCAGCAGTGAAGCGCTTATGGACACTGAAGCTTTCTTT. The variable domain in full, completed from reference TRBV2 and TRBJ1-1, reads EPEVTQTPSHQVTQMGQEVILRCVPISNHLYFYWYRQILGQKVEFLVSFYNNEISEKSEIFDDQFSVERPDGSNFTLKIRSTKLEDSAMYFCASSEALMDTEAFFGQGTRLTVV.

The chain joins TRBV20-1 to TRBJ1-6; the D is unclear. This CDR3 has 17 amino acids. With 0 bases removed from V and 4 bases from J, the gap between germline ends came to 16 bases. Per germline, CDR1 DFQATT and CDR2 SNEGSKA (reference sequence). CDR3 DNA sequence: TGCAGTGCTAGAGATATGGCTCTCGGCCGGTATAATTCACCCCTCCACTTT. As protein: CSARDMALGRYNSPLHF.

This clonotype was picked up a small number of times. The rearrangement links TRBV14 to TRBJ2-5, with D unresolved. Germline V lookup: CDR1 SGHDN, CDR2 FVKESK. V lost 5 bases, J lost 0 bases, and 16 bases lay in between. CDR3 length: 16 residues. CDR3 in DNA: TGTGCCAGCAGCAAAAAAGGCTTCTCGTACCAAGAGACCCAGTACTTC. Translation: CASSKKGFSYQETQYF.

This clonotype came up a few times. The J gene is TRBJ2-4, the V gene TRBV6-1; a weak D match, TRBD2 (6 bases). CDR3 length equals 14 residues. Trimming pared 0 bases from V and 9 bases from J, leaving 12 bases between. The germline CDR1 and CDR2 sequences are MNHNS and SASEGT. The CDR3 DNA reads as TGTGCCAGCAGTGAAGCGCTAGGAGGGTCCATTCAGTACTTC. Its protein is CASSEALGGSIQYF.

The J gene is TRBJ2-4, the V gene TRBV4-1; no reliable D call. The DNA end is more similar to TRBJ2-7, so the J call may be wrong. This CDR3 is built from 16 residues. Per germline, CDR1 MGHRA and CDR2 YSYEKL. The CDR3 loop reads CASSQGPVESFYEQYF. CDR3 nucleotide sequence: TGCGCCAGCAGCCAAGGGCCGGTAGAGTCGTTCTACGAGCAGTACTTC.